The 12 T cell receptor beta chains given below trace back to one sample, sequenced in a study of CD8 T cells in ankylosing spondylitis (dated 2017 in TCRdb). Receptor amplification or capture employed 5' RACE. This sample was sequenced with an Illumina HiSeq 2500. TCRdb took the public reads, trimmed them with fastp at Q25, ran MiXCR for clone calling and kept in-frame beta chains. Every distinct CDR3 protein forms one entry, paired with its most common genes and DNA. Counted in this sample were about 260,000 distinct CDR3 sequences; 20% of them appeared once. The ten top clones hold roughly 8% of the sample. The sequencing sample was made of blood, either unsorted or a sorted T cell fraction (not recorded which). The receptors stem from a male donor with ankylosing spondylitis or in good health (not recorded which).

The chain employs TRBV11-2 and TRBJ1-5; tentatively, D is TRBD1 (6 bases). V lost 5 bases, J lost 4 bases, and 21 bases lay in between. This CDR3 is 17 amino acids long. From germline, CDR1 is SGHAT and CDR2 FQNNGV. The CDR3 reads CASSPLTGKKRNQPQHF. CDR3 sequence (DNA): TGTGCCAGCAGCCCACTAACAGGGAAGAAGCGGAATCAGCCCCAGCATTTT.

This clonotype came up many times. The CDR3 bases are TGTGCCAGCAGCAGGGGGGTAAACTACGAGCAGTACGTC. Amino acid sequence: CASSRGVNYEQYV. The chain employs TRBV12-3 or TRBV12-4 and TRBJ2-7, with D perhaps TRBD1 (7 bases). Between the trimmed V and J ends, which lost 6 bases and 3 bases, there was a span of 12 bases. This CDR3 comprises 13 residues.

This chain connects TRBV12-3 or TRBV12-4 to TRBJ1-1; maybe TRBD1 (5 bases). The CDR3 has 14 amino acids. Trimming shortened V by 5 bases and J by 1 base, and 11 bases separated the two germline ends. CDR3 in amino acids: CASSPGPKNTEAFF. For the CDR3, the DNA is TGTGCCAGCAGTCCGGGGCCGAAGAACACTGAAGCTTTCTTT.

This clonotype was observed a handful of times. The chain links TRBV4-2 to TRBJ1-3; D gene unclear. Germline V lookup: CDR1 LGHNA, CDR2 YNFKEQ. V dropped 0 bases and J dropped 2 bases, with 8 bases sitting between them. This CDR3 is built from 15 residues. CDR3: CASSQDPGAGNTIYF. CDR3 bases: TGTGCCAGCAGCCAAGATCCCGGGGCTGGAAACACCATATATTTT.

This chain connects TRBV6-1 to TRBJ2-7; 7 positions agree with TRBD1. CDR1 and CDR2 (germline): MNHNS, SASEGT. The CDR3 length is 15 residues. With 10 bases clipped from V and 7 bases from J, the junction kept 19 bases outside the gene matches. The CDR3 loop is CATEPGTATFGEQYV. CDR3 nucleotide sequence: TGTGCCACGGAACCCGGGACAGCTACATTCGGGGAGCAGTACGTC.

The genes are TRBV7-9 and TRBJ1-1, with D maybe TRBD1 (5 bases). CDR3 size: 15 residues. V was clipped by 1 base and J by 3 bases, with 12 bases between them. In germline, CDR1 is SEHNR, CDR2 FQNEAQ (reference sequence). Here the CDR3 reads CASSLGPRADTEAFF. Written as DNA, the CDR3 is TGTGCCAGCAGCTTAGGTCCCAGGGCTGACACTGAAGCTTTCTTT.

This clonotype was recorded at least ten times. The chain recombines TRBV5-1 with TRBJ2-2; TRBD1 matches 9 bases. Germline V gene data show CDR1 as SGHRS and CDR2 as YFSETQ. The V and J ends lost 4 bases and 10 bases, in that order; junction bases with no gene match: 11. CDR3 length: 15 residues. The CDR3 DNA reads TGCGCCAGCAGCGTCGGGACAGGGACGCTTAAGGAGCTGTTTTTT. Protein: CASSVGTGTLKELFF.

This clonotype was counted a few times. The V call is TRBV11-2, the J call TRBJ2-1; TRBD2 agrees at 11 bases. Germline V gene sequence: CDR1 SGHAT, CDR2 FQNNGV. The junction had 3 bases not matched to a gene; V was cut back by 2 bases and J by 9 bases. This CDR3 has 14 residues. This CDR3 reads CASSLFSGRVEQFF. The CDR3 nucleotides read TGTGCCAGCAGCTTATTTAGCGGGAGGGTTGAGCAGTTCTTC.

This chain uses TRBV20-1 with TRBJ1-5; TRBD1 agrees at 8 bases. The V gene's germline CDR1 is DFQATT and CDR2 SNEGSKA (reference sequence). This CDR3 is 13 amino acids long. The V segment lost 5 bases and the J segment 6 bases; nucleotides outside the gene matches: 6. The chain's CDR3 is CSAAGGWGQPQHF. As DNA, the CDR3 is TGCAGTGCTGCAGGGGGCTGGGGTCAGCCCCAGCATTTT.

The rearrangement links TRBV29-1 to TRBJ2-1; 8 bases match TRBD2. The ends lost 5 bases at V and 0 bases at J; junction bases unmatched: 3. CDR3 length: 14 residues. Germline loops: CDR1 SQVTM, CDR2 ANQGSEA. CDR3 nucleotides: TGCAGCGTTCAGCGGGGGAGCTCCTACAATGAGCAGTTCTTC. Translation gives CSVQRGSSYNEQFF.

This chain joins TRBV20-1 and TRBJ2-5; TRBD2 matches at 9 bases. The CDR3 is 16 residues long. Germline values: CDR1 DFQATT, CDR2 SNEGSKA (reference sequence). The ends lost 0 bases at V and 2 bases at J; junction bases unmatched: 7. In DNA, the CDR3 is TGCAGTGCTAGAGATTGGCGGGAGGGGCAACAAGAGACCCAGTACTTC. Translated: CSARDWREGQQETQYF.

This clonotype has a handful of counts. The chain joins TRBV2 to TRBJ2-5, with D perhaps assigned TRBD1 or TRBD2 (6 bases each). The germline V gene has CDR1 SNHLY and CDR2 FYNNEI. Trimming left V 0 bases short and J 7 bases short, with 9 bases between. CDR3 length equals 13 residues. CDR3 coding DNA: TGTGCCAGCAGTGAAGCAGGGGGGTCGACCCAGTACTTC. Translation gives CASSEAGGSTQYF.